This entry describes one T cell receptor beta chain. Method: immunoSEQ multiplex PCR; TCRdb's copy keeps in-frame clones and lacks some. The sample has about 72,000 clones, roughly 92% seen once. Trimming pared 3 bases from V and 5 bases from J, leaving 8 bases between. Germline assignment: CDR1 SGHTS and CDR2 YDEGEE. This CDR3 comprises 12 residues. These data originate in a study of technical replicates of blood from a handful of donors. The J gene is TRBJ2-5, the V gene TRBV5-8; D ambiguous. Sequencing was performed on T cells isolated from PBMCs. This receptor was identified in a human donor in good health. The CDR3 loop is CASSYPRETQYF. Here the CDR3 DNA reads TGTGCCAGCAGCTATCCGAGGGAGACCCAGTACTTC.